This TCR beta chain derives from a study of human T cells and chemical hapten exposure. This clonotype was seen a handful of times. Germline CDR1 reads LGHNA; CDR2 reads YSLEER. V lost 0 bases, J lost 2 bases, and 9 bases lay in between. The CDR3 contains 15 residues. This sample's time point: patch test 1, 2 weeks after DPC sensitization. The treatment was: therapeutic diphenylcyclopropenone sensitization with weekly scalp DPC. Using its own MiXCR run on the RACE reads, TCRdb lists one record per CDR3 protein. Found here are nearly 80,000 distinct CDR3 sequences, about 9.4% of them singletons; the top ten hold around 1.3%.

Sequencing was performed on whole blood, taken in connection with sensitization to the hapten diphenylcyclopropenone (DPC). The TCR originated in a woman between 50 and 59 years old with alopecia areata. Some clones in this sample may be carry-over from other donors' samples. The rearrangement links TRBV4-3 to TRBJ2-3, with D perhaps being TRBD1 or TRBD2 (5 bases each). As DNA, the CDR3 is TGCGCCAGCAGCCAAGAGGGACGGGACACAGATACGCAGTATTTT. Translation: CASSQEGRDTDTQYF.